This note documents a single TCR beta chain sequence. Participant ages covered about 18 to 89 years across approximately 25 US areas. Participant reports of clinical history set cohort assignment. CDR1 SQVTM and CDR2 ANQGSEA come from the germline V gene. The CDR3 has 17 amino acids. Trimming removed 3 bases at V and 3 bases at J, with 22 bases between. Source study methods: From reference gene primer amplification, estimates of nucleated cell counts were derived. TCRdb's copy holds only in-frame clones and misses some; the assay was immunoSEQ multiplex PCR. V and J calls and clone size follow that table, whereas D and trimming were derived from the DNA. Among 400,000 to 500,000 clones listed, 70% to 90% were seen once. The sample originates from a study of blood T cell repertoires in COVID-19. About the study: In each case, the material was cDNA or gDNA derived from T cells, B-cell-depleted T cells, or PBMCs.

Input material: PBMCs or T cells enriched from blood (not recorded which). This sequence was found in a young woman who had been exposed to COVID-19. V usage is TRBV29-1 and J usage is TRBJ2-3; a possible D gene is TRBD1 (7 bases). DNA for the CDR3: TGCAGCGTTGAGAATCCCCCCAGGGGGGTCGGGACAGATACGCAGTATTTT. Its translation: CSVENPPRGVGTDTQYF.